The 31 T cell receptor beta chains below all came from one sample that was sequenced in a study of OX40 agonist ivuxolimab in advanced cancers. Clones were read by immunoSEQ multiplex PCR, and TCRdb kept only the in-frame ones, dropping some. The table records more than 100,000 clones, around 91% of them present only once. The sample was CD4+ or CD8+ T cells sorted from blood, taken in a trial of the OX40 agonist ivuxolimab. The receptors stem from an adult with an advanced solid tumor such as melanoma, head and neck, liver or kidney cancer.

This clone was observed once. The J gene is TRBJ2-1, the V gene TRBV11-3, with TRBD2 matching over 12 bases. V lost 0 bases, J lost 6 bases, and 3 bases stayed unmatched. The CDR3 has 16 residues. The germline V gene has CDR1 SGHNT and CDR2 YENEEA. The CDR3: CASSLDASGGANEQFF. DNA for the CDR3: TGTGCCAGCAGCTTAGATGCTAGCGGGGGGGCCAATGAGCAGTTCTTC.

The chain has TRBV5-1 and TRBJ1-5; D not certain. Germline assignment: CDR1 SGHRS and CDR2 YFSETQ. V lost 0 bases and J lost 7, with 8 bases in between. The CDR3 loop spans 13 amino acids. The CDR3 spells CASSLEGIQPQHF. The CDR3 nucleotides are TGCGCCAGCAGCTTGGAAGGAATCCAGCCCCAGCATTTT.

The chain combines TRBV10-3 with TRBJ2-3; 7 positions agree with TRBD2. The CDR3 sequence is 13 residues long. Germline V gene sequence: CDR1 ENHRY, CDR2 SYGVKD. V was pared by 8 bases and J by 1 base, with 3 bases of the junction left unmatched. The CDR3: CAIAAGGTDTQYF. The CDR3 DNA is TGTGCCATCGCGGCGGGGGGCACAGATACGCAGTATTTT.

This clone was counted a single time. The chain is built from TRBV7-2 and TRBJ2-2, with 14 bases lining up with TRBD2. The germline V gene has CDR1 SGHTA and CDR2 FQGNSA. The CDR3 spans 17 residues. The V gene end was trimmed by 5 bases and the J gene end by 1 base; junction bases not matched to a gene: 3. The CDR3 reads CASSPGLAGVNTGELFF. The CDR3, as DNA: TGTGCCAGCAGCCCGGGACTAGCGGGGGTGAACACCGGGGAGCTGTTTTTT.

The V gene is TRBV7-2, the J gene TRBJ2-3; TRBD1 matches 7 bases. Trimming at V came to 4 bases and at J to 1 base, leaving 5 bases not matched to a gene. Germline V gene lookup returns CDR1 SGHTA and CDR2 FQGNSA. CDR3 size: 15 residues. The CDR3 bases are TGTGCCAGCAGCTCCCCTACAGGGGGCACAGATACGCAGTATTTT. Its translation is CASSSPTGGTDTQYF. Full variable domain (remainder filled in from reference TRBV7-2 and TRBJ2-3): GAGVSQSPSNKVTEKGKDVELRCDPISGHTALYWYRQSLGQGLEFLIYFQGNSAPDKSGLPSDRFSAERTGGSVSTLTIQRTQQEDSAVYLCASSSPTGGTDTQYFGPGTRLTVL.

In DNA, the CDR3 is TGCGCCAGCAGCCAAGGGCGTATTAGCTCCTACAATGAGCAGTTCTTC. Its protein product is CASSQGRISSYNEQFF. V gene TRBV4-1 combines with J gene TRBJ2-1; D call uncertain. Germline values: CDR1 MGHRA, CDR2 YSYEKL. This CDR3 contains 16 residues. The V gene lost 1 base and the J gene lost 0 bases, with 10 bases spanning the gap.

This clone was seen a single time. V and J are TRBV4-2 and TRBJ1-2; D is unclear. The CDR3 runs to 14 residues. The germline gives CDR1 LGHNA, CDR2 YNFKEQ. The V end lost 0 bases, the J end lost 1 base, and 6 bases lay between the germline ends. The CDR3 loop reads CASSQERGNYGYTF. In DNA form, the CDR3 reads TGTGCCAGCAGCCAAGAGCGGGGTAACTATGGCTACACCTTC.

V usage is TRBV9 and J usage is TRBJ1-2; D might be TRBD1 (6 bases). The CDR3 has 14 amino acids. The germline V gene has CDR1 SGDLS and CDR2 YYNGEE. Trimming shortened V by 3 bases and J by 7 bases, and 16 bases separated the two germline ends. In DNA form, the CDR3 reads TGTGCCAGCAGCGCAGACCTACAGGGAAGTGGCTACACCTTC. Translated, it gives CASSADLQGSGYTF.

The chain has TRBV5-1 and TRBJ1-6; 8 bases agree with TRBD1. This CDR3 has 15 amino acids. With 0 bases clipped from V and 6 bases from J, the junction kept 2 bases outside the gene matches. CDR1 and CDR2 from the germline V gene are SGHRS and YFSETQ. The CDR3: CASSLAGTGNSPLHF. As DNA, the CDR3 is TGCGCCAGCAGCTTGGCCGGGACAGGTAATTCACCCCTCCACTTT.

The chain uses TRBV5-1 and TRBJ1-6; the D is unclear. This CDR3 comprises 16 residues. Trimming stripped 0 bases from V and 7 bases from J, with 14 bases between. Germline V gives CDR1 SGHRS, CDR2 YFSETQ. The CDR3 loop reads CASSLGPVGVNSPLHF. The CDR3 DNA is TGCGCCAGCAGCTTGGGACCTGTTGGGGTAAATTCACCCCTCCACTTT.

The rearrangement links TRBV6-4 to TRBJ2-7; weak D call: TRBD2 (5 bases). This CDR3 is built from 14 residues. Germline V gives CDR1 MRHNA, CDR2 SNTAGT. V shed 7 bases and J shed 9 bases, with 22 bases lying between them. Written as DNA, the CDR3 is TGTGCCAGCATGGTCGAGAGCCCTAATGCGGGGCAGTACTTC. This gives the protein CASMVESPNAGQYF.

The rearrangement joins TRBV7-2 to TRBJ1-4, with 7 bases aligning to TRBD1. Trimming at V came to 5 bases and at J to 0 bases, leaving 6 bases not matched to a gene. CDR3 length equals 16 residues. The germline V gene encodes CDR1 SGHTA and CDR2 FQGNSA. The CDR3 sequence is CASSPRTGPTNEKLFF. CDR3 coding DNA: TGTGCCAGCAGCCCGCGGACAGGCCCAACTAATGAAAAACTGTTTTTT.

The CDR3 bases are TGTGCCAGCAGCGGCTTGGTTTCTCTGGGAGCTGGCTACACCTTC. Translating gives CASSGLVSLGAGYTF. J is TRBJ1-2 and V is TRBV6-5, with D unclear. CDR3 length: 15 residues. The V end was cut by 6 bases, the J end by 7 bases, with 21 bases between. CDR1 is MNHEY and CDR2 is SVGAGI in the germline V gene.

This sequence joins TRBV7-8 and TRBJ1-4; D remains unclear. The CDR3 loop spans 14 amino acids. The V gene's germline CDR1 is SGHVS and CDR2 FQNEAQ. Trimming stripped 5 bases from V and 0 bases from J, with 7 bases between. The CDR3 DNA follows: TGTGCCAGCAGCCGCCTGGCAACTAATGAAAAACTGTTTTTT. It codes for CASSRLATNEKLFF.

The chain recombines TRBV2 with TRBJ1-1; D is unresolved. Germline-derived CDR1 and CDR2 are SNHLY and FYNNEI. The CDR3 spans 15 residues. V gave up 3 bases and J gave up 1 base, with 12 bases separating them. CDR3 in amino acids: CASSDTPPGNTEAFF. Written as DNA, the CDR3 is TGTGCCAGCAGTGATACACCACCCGGGAACACTGAAGCTTTCTTT.

The chain recombines TRBV5-4 with TRBJ1-2; D is ambiguous. CDR3 size: 12 residues. Germline assignment: CDR1 SGHNT and CDR2 YYREEE (reference sequence). Trimming took off 3 bases at V and 6 bases at J, with 9 bases between the two ends. The CDR3 DNA reads TGTGCCAGCAGCTCGATCTATGATGGCTACACCTTC. This translates into CASSSIYDGYTF.

The chain combines TRBV6-5 with TRBJ1-4, with 8 nucleotides matching TRBD1. V was pared by 5 bases and J by 3 bases, with 5 bases of the junction left unmatched. The germline V gene has CDR1 MNHEY and CDR2 SVGAGI. The CDR3 totals 15 residues. CDR3 residues: CASSRQGIANEKLFF. The CDR3 bases are TGTGCCAGCAGTCGACAGGGGATAGCTAATGAAAAACTGTTTTTT.

On this clone: Germline and junction disagree at one end, which may indicate a read error. The CDR3: CASSLGAGETQYF. The CDR3 DNA is TGTGCTAGCAGCTTAGGTGCAGGGGAGACCCAGTACTTC. V gene TRBV7-7 combines with J gene TRBJ2-5; possibly TRBD1 for D (5 bases). CDR3 size: 13 residues. CDR1 and CDR2 from the germline V gene are SSHAT and FNYEAQ (reference sequence).

The chain joins TRBV7-9 to TRBJ1-2; D is undetermined. Germline V CDR1 and CDR2: SEHNR, FQNEAQ (reference sequence). This CDR3 is 14 amino acids long. Trimming removed 3 bases at V and 1 base at J, with 9 bases between. CDR3 sequence: CASSFSGNNYGYTF. The CDR3 DNA is TGTGCCAGCAGCTTCTCCGGAAATAACTATGGCTACACCTTC.

The J gene is TRBJ2-3, the V gene TRBV5-5; D may be TRBD1 or TRBD2 (6 bases each). Germline values: CDR1 SGHKS, CDR2 YYEKEE (reference sequence). The CDR3 consists of 15 residues. V gave up 2 bases and J gave up 0 bases, with 10 bases separating them. The CDR3 reads CASSFTGRSTDTQYF. The CDR3 bases are TGTGCCAGCAGCTTCACAGGGAGGAGCACAGATACGCAGTATTTT.

This clone was found once. V usage is TRBV28 and J usage is TRBJ2-7, with TRBD2 matching 10 bases. V shed 6 bases and J 5 bases; nucleotides not matched to a gene: 4. In germline, CDR1 is MDHEN, CDR2 SYDVKM. The CDR3 sequence is 13 residues long. Here the CDR3 reads CASRLGLANEQYF. DNA of the CDR3: TGTGCCAGCAGGTTGGGACTAGCGAACGAGCAGTACTTC.

This clone was observed once. J is TRBJ2-2 and V is TRBV6-6; TRBD2 aligns across 7 bases. Germline V gene data show CDR1 as MNHNY and CDR2 as SVGAGI (reference sequence). After removal of 0 bases from V and 6 bases from J, the junction contained 4 bases not matched to a gene. CDR3 size: 15 residues. As DNA, the CDR3 is TGTGCCAGCAGTTACTCGGAGGGAGGGGCCGGGGAGCTGTTTTTT. The encoded protein is CASSYSEGGAGELFF.

The genes are TRBV7-2 and TRBJ1-1; TRBD1 might be the D (6 bases). V dropped 2 bases and J dropped 10 bases, with 11 bases sitting between them. Germline loops: CDR1 SGHTA, CDR2 FQGNSA. This CDR3 contains 12 residues. In nucleotides, the CDR3 is TGTGCCAGCAGCTTAATAGGAGGGGGAGCTTTCTTT. Protein: CASSLIGGGAFF.

The rearrangement uses TRBV5-6 and TRBJ2-7; 10 nucleotides agree with TRBD1. CDR1 is SGHDT, CDR2 YYEEEE, per germline. There are 14 residues in the CDR3. The V and J ends lost 0 bases and 4 bases, in that order; junction bases with no gene match: 1. Here the CDR3 DNA reads TGTGCCAGCAGCTTGGGACAGGGGGCTTACGAGCAGTACTTC. It yields the protein CASSLGQGAYEQYF.

This CDR3 is CASSDRHRDSSYEQYF. In nucleotides, the CDR3 is TGTGCCAGCAGCGATAGACACCGGGACAGCTCCTACGAGCAGTACTTC. V is TRBV11-2 and J is TRBJ2-7; 7 bases fit TRBD1. This CDR3 spans 16 amino acids. Germline V gives CDR1 SGHAT, CDR2 FQNNGV. V gave up 5 bases and J gave up 0 bases; unmatched junction bases: 10.

The CDR3 DNA reads as TGCGCCAGCAGCTTGAATAGTAGGACTAGCGGGGGTGAGACCCAGTACTTC. Its translation is CASSLNSRTSGGETQYF. V and J are TRBV5-1 and TRBJ2-5; TRBD2 matches at 13 bases. CDR1 and CDR2 (germline): SGHRS, YFSETQ. The CDR3 has 17 residues. Unmatched junction bases numbered 8, after V lost 1 base and J lost 5 bases.

V and J are TRBV11-1 and TRBJ1-4; no reliable D call. The CDR3 is 17 residues long. The V end was cut by 3 bases, the J end by 7 bases, with 21 bases between. CDR1 is SGHAT, CDR2 FQDESV, per germline (reference sequence). The CDR3 protein is CASSLLQSTYRPEKLFF. CDR3 DNA sequence: TGTGCCAGCAGCTTGCTCCAGTCTACATACCGGCCTGAAAAACTGTTTTTT.

The chain links TRBV28 to TRBJ1-2; D remains ambiguous. CDR3 size: 14 residues. The germline V and J ends were trimmed by 4 bases and 4 bases, with 13 bases remaining between them. Germline CDR1 reads MDHEN; CDR2 reads SYDVKM. The CDR3 region has the DNA TGTGCCAGCAGTTCTTTAAGTCCGGGCTATGGCTACACCTTC. It is translated as CASSSLSPGYGYTF.

The chain carries TRBV4-3 and TRBJ2-3; perhaps TRBD2 as D (5 bases). Trimming cost V 3 bases and J 0 bases, with 10 bases left between them. Germline V gene sequence: CDR1 LGHNA, CDR2 YSLEER. The CDR3 runs to 15 residues. The CDR3 DNA reads as TGCGCCAGCAGCCAGGAGACTACTAGCACAGATACGCAGTATTTT. As protein: CASSQETTSTDTQYF.

CDR3 region: CASSLGPNNEQFF. The CDR3 DNA reads as TGCGCCAGCAGCTTGGGGCCCAACAATGAGCAGTTCTTC. V and J are TRBV5-1 and TRBJ2-1; D is uncertain. From germline, CDR1 is SGHRS and CDR2 YFSETQ. Trimming shortened V by 0 bases and J by 5 bases, and 6 bases separated the two germline ends. The CDR3 is 13 amino acids.

This chain connects TRBV5-1 to TRBJ2-3; 8 bases are a match to TRBD1. Germline CDR1 and CDR2: SGHRS and YFSETQ. V was clipped by 5 bases and J by 0 bases; unmatched bases: 8. This CDR3 contains 16 residues. The CDR3 here is CASSSTGGVSTDTQYF. The CDR3 bases are TGCGCCAGCAGTTCCACAGGGGGTGTCAGCACAGATACGCAGTATTTT.